The T cell receptor beta chain described here comes from a study of blood T cell repertoires in COVID-19. J lost 16 bases, V lost 2 bases, and 16 bases had no gene match. From germline, CDR1 is MDHEN and CDR2 SYDVKM. This CDR3 has 15 amino acids. Data came from immunoSEQ multiplex PCR; TCRdb stores just in-frame clones and leaves some out. The sample holds approximately 200,000 clones, approximately 90% seen once. This TCR came from a man younger than 35 with acute COVID-19. V gene TRBV28 combines with J gene TRBJ2-1; 8 positions match TRBD2. Sequences were obtained from PBMCs or T cells enriched from blood (not recorded which). CDR3: CASSLPSGGVASHFF. CDR3 nucleotides: TGTGCCAGCAGTTTACCTTCGGGGGGGGTTGCATCGCACTTCTTC.